This T cell receptor (beta chain) derives from a study of metastatic and nonmetastatic thyroid tumors. Study overall: Malignant thyroid and benign thyroid patients provided blood and tumor or nodule tissue whose repertoires were compared.

Patients had received no treatment of any kind before thyroid surgery. V was trimmed by 0 bases and J by 10 bases, leaving 12 bases between them. This CDR3 is 13 amino acids long. The germline CDR1 and CDR2 sequences are MNHEY and SVGAGI. This clone was observed many times. TCRdb recomputed clones from the PCR reads via MiXCR. This table has just over 20,000 clones, about a sixth appearing once. This chain uses TRBV6-5 with TRBJ2-5; D gene uncertain. The sequencing input was blood. The clonotype originates from a female donor with papillary thyroid cancer or a benign thyroid nodule (not recorded which). Some clones in this sample may be carry-over from other donors' samples. The CDR3, as DNA: TGTGCCAGCAGTTACTCGGACGCACCAAACCAGTACTTC. Translated, it gives CASSYSDAPNQYF.